This TCR beta chain was identified in a study of blood T cell repertoires in COVID-19. Study-wide background: Samples of COVID-19 (acute and convalescent) were obtained from the United States, Italy and Spain.

V was shortened by 1 base and J by 6 bases, with 6 bases between the two germline ends. Germline loops: CDR1 SGHTA, CDR2 FQGNSA. The CDR3 extends over 13 amino acids. How the authors handled the data: For nucleated cells, counts were estimated from reference gene primer amplification. The protocol was immunoSEQ multiplex PCR, while the TCRdb copy is restricted to in-frame clones and leaves out a portion. The DNA gave D and trimming, while V, J and clone size come from that table. The repertoire holds under 150,000 clones, with approximately 90% as singletons. The TCR was taken from a man aged 65-85 years with active COVID-19. The sequencing input was peripheral blood. The genes are TRBV7-2 and TRBJ2-2, with D unresolved. This chain's CDR3 is CASSLGLPGELFF. The CDR3 DNA reads TGTGCCAGCAGCTTAGGGCTTCCCGGGGAGCTGTTTTTT.